These 20 T cell receptor beta chains came from one sample sequenced in a study of OX40 agonist ivuxolimab in advanced cancers. Libraries were prepared by immunoSEQ multiplex PCR; TCRdb keeps only in-frame clonotypes and omits some of them. The data contain about 79,000 clones, over 75% of them seen just once; the ten biggest clones take up 3% to 4.5%. The sample here was CD4+ or CD8+ T cells sorted from blood, taken in a trial of the OX40 agonist ivuxolimab. Receptor source: an adult with an advanced solid tumor such as melanoma, head and neck, liver or kidney cancer.

The chain links TRBV7-9 to TRBJ2-2; TRBD2 agrees at 7 bases. This CDR3 has 15 residues. V gave up 3 bases and J gave up 4 bases; unmatched junction bases: 5. Germline CDR1 and CDR2: SEHNR and FQNEAQ (reference sequence). CDR3 DNA sequence: TGTGCCAGCAGCTTCTCGCGGGAGCCCACCGGGGAGCTGTTTTTT. This encodes CASSFSREPTGELFF.

V usage is TRBV7-2 and J usage is TRBJ2-5, with D uncertain. Between the trimmed V and J ends, which lost 4 bases and 1 base, there was a span of 7 bases. Germline V gene sequence: CDR1 SGHTA, CDR2 FQGNSA. This CDR3 has 13 amino acids. CDR3 amino acids: CASSSPFQETQYF. The CDR3, as DNA: TGTGCCAGCAGCTCTCCGTTCCAAGAGACCCAGTACTTC. The full variable domain, in which reference TRBV7-2 and TRBJ2-5 provide the parts outside the CDR3, is GAGVSQSPSNKVTEKGKDVELRCDPISGHTALYWYRQSLGQGLEFLIYFQGNSAPDKSGLPSDRFSAERTGGSVSTLTIQRTQQEDSAVYLCASSSPFQETQYFGPGTRLLVL.

The rearrangement uses TRBV7-3 and TRBJ2-3; perhaps TRBD1 as D (5 bases). V lost 5 bases, J lost 5 bases, and 14 bases lay in between. The CDR3 consists of 14 residues. CDR1 SGHTA and CDR2 FQGTGA come from the germline V gene. The CDR3 sequence: CASSISRVEDTQYF. The DNA of the CDR3 is TGTGCCAGCAGCATAAGCAGGGTAGAAGATACGCAGTATTTT. The full variable domain, its missing parts supplied by reference TRBV7-3 and TRBJ2-3, is GAGVSQTPSNKVTEKGKYVELRCDPISGHTALYWYRQSLGQGPEFLIYFQGTGAADDSGLPNDRFFAVRPEGSVSTLKIQRTERGDSAVYLCASSISRVEDTQYFGPGTRLTVL.

This chain connects TRBV7-6 to TRBJ2-7, with D uncertain. Germline-derived CDR1 and CDR2 are SGHVS and FNYEAQ. The V and J ends lost 0 bases and 3 bases respectively, with 12 bases between them. The CDR3 runs 15 residues. The CDR3 nucleotides are TGTGCCAGCAGCTTAGCGCCAGGAAAGTTCTACGAGCAGTACTTC. Translation: CASSLAPGKFYEQYF.

The V call is TRBV27, the J call TRBJ2-2, with D uncertain. The CDR3 is 14 residues long. Trimming pared 7 bases from V and 0 bases from J, leaving 9 bases between. Looked up from germline, CDR1 is MNHEY and CDR2 is SMNVEV (reference sequence). CDR3 sequence reads: CASKRATNTGELFF. The CDR3 nucleotides are TGTGCCAGCAAACGGGCGACGAACACCGGGGAGCTGTTTTTT.

This clone was seen a single time. The chain is built from TRBV7-2 and TRBJ2-1; D remains unclear. V was cut by 1 base and J by 5 bases, with 12 bases left in between. CDR1 and CDR2 (germline): SGHTA, FQGNSA. There are 15 residues in the CDR3. The DNA for the CDR3 is TGTGCCAGCAGCTTAGGTTCATCCAGGAACAATGAGCAGTTCTTC. It translates to CASSLGSSRNNEQFF.

The chain is built from TRBV28 and TRBJ2-5, with 7 bases identical to TRBD2. The CDR3 is 17 amino acids. Trimming took 5 bases from V and 5 from J; bases not matched to a gene: 17. CDR1 MDHEN and CDR2 SYDVKM come from the germline V gene. This CDR3 is CASSSPPRRGGMETQYF. The CDR3 coding sequence is TGTGCCAGCAGTAGTCCACCGAGGAGGGGAGGGATGGAGACCCAGTACTTC.

The rearrangement links TRBV6-1 to TRBJ2-7, with a possible D match to TRBD2 (5 bases). Trimming removed 0 bases from V and 3 bases from J, with 9 bases in between. The germline CDR1 and CDR2 sequences are MNHNS and SASEGT. The CDR3 is made up of 14 amino acids. CDR3 protein: CASSEAADFYEQYF. In DNA form, the CDR3 reads TGTGCCAGCAGTGAAGCGGCGGACTTCTACGAGCAGTACTTC.

The V call is TRBV7-9, the J call TRBJ2-3; weak D call: TRBD2 (6 bases). The CDR3 has 18 residues. V lost 4 bases and J 0 bases, leaving 20 bases between the germline ends. Germline V gene data show CDR1 as SEHNR and CDR2 as FQNEAQ (reference sequence). CDR3 bases: TGTGCCAGCAGCTCGGGACTTATTGGGGTTTCAAGCACAGATACGCAGTATTTT. It yields the protein CASSSGLIGVSSTDTQYF.

The chain carries TRBV10-1 and TRBJ2-5; 8 bases agree with TRBD1. The last part of the DNA fits TRBJ2-7 better; the J call may be wrong. CDR1 WNHNN and CDR2 SYGVQD come from the germline V gene (reference sequence). CDR3 size: 14 residues. The CDR3 loop reads CASSSGGEMDEQYF. The CDR3 DNA is TGCGCCAGCTCCTCAGGGGGCGAAATGGACGAGCAGTACTTC.

The chain links TRBV27 to TRBJ2-5; the match to TRBD1 covers 8 bases. The CDR3 consists of 13 residues. Germline-derived CDR1 and CDR2 are MNHEY and SMNVEV (reference sequence). V lost 6 bases, J lost 11 bases, and 11 bases stayed unmatched. Here the CDR3 reads CASRPTGVWEQYF. As DNA, the CDR3 is TGTGCCAGCAGGCCGACAGGGGTATGGGAGCAGTACTTC.

V gene TRBV28 combines with J gene TRBJ2-3, with TRBD2 identical over 9 bases. The CDR3 contains 17 residues. Germline values: CDR1 MDHEN, CDR2 SYDVKM. J gave up 0 bases and V 5 bases, and 9 bases lay outside the gene matches. As DNA, the CDR3 is TGTGCCAGCAGTCTACCGGGACTAGCATCTAGCACAGATACGCAGTATTTT. It encodes CASSLPGLASSTDTQYF.

The rearrangement links TRBV18 to TRBJ2-5, with 8 positions matching TRBD2. The CDR3 extends over 14 amino acids. CDR1 is KGHSH and CDR2 is LQKENI in the germline V gene. Trimming took 3 bases from V and 5 from J; bases not matched to a gene: 5. CDR3 amino acids: CASSPGTSLETQYF. In DNA form, the CDR3 reads TGTGCCAGCTCACCCGGGACTAGTTTGGAGACCCAGTACTTC.

V is TRBV19 and J is TRBJ2-1, with TRBD1 identical over 8 bases. The V gene's germline CDR1 is LNHDA and CDR2 SQIVND (reference sequence). Losses at the gene ends were 7 bases for V and 9 bases for J; bases not matched to a gene: 11. This CDR3 contains 14 residues. The CDR3 here is CASTETGARSEQFF. The DNA of the CDR3 is TGTGCCAGTACTGAGACAGGGGCTCGTAGTGAGCAGTTCTTC.

The chain links TRBV5-8 to TRBJ2-5; the D gene is possibly TRBD1 (5 bases). The CDR3 is made up of 13 amino acids. Germline V lookup: CDR1 SGHTS, CDR2 YDEGEE. Trimming took off 0 bases at V and 2 bases at J, with 5 bases between the two ends. The CDR3 sequence is CASSLGQQETQYF. DNA of the CDR3: TGTGCCAGCAGCTTGGGACAGCAAGAGACCCAGTACTTC.

Of note for this clone: At one boundary the junction diverges from the germline segment, which might be a read error. The CDR3 here is CASSRGYLNWDSITYF. The CDR3 DNA is TGTGCCAGCAGTAGGGGATATTTAAACTGGGACAGTATAACTTACTTC. The rearrangement links TRBV6-6 to TRBJ1-2; 7 bases are a match to TRBD1. Germline values: CDR1 MNHNY, CDR2 SVGAGI (reference sequence). CDR3 length: 16 residues.

The chain uses TRBV7-3 and TRBJ2-1, with D unresolved. The CDR3 length is 15 residues. V was pared by 2 bases and J by 10 bases, with 18 bases between. Germline V gives CDR1 SGHTA, CDR2 FQGTGA. The CDR3: CASSLGPLPTIEQFF. The CDR3, as DNA: TGTGCCAGCAGCTTAGGACCGCTCCCTACAATCGAGCAGTTCTTC. The full variable domain, its missing parts supplied by reference TRBV7-3 and TRBJ2-1, is GAGVSQTPSNKVTEKGKYVELRCDPISGHTALYWYRQSLGQGPEFLIYFQGTGAADDSGLPNDRFFAVRPEGSVSTLKIQRTERGDSAVYLCASSLGPLPTIEQFFGPGTRLTVL.

In its sample, this clone was seen a few times. The J gene is TRBJ2-2, the V gene TRBV29-1; D is ambiguous. The CDR3 has 14 residues. V was trimmed by 4 bases and J by 5 bases, leaving 14 bases between them. Germline CDR1 reads SQVTM; CDR2 reads ANQGSEA. The CDR3 region is CSVGVAEETGELFF. The CDR3 bases are TGCAGCGTTGGGGTGGCAGAAGAAACCGGGGAGCTGTTTTTT.

V is TRBV19 and J is TRBJ2-7, with 11 bases identical to TRBD2. In germline, CDR1 is LNHDA, CDR2 SQIVND (reference sequence). The J segment lost 3 bases and the V segment lost 2 bases, leaving 12 bases of the junction unmatched. The CDR3 has 18 amino acids. CDR3: CASSISPFLAGGGYEQYF. CDR3 bases: TGTGCCAGTAGTATATCCCCTTTCCTAGCGGGAGGAGGCTACGAGCAGTACTTC.

The CDR3 is CASSLGQTSNQPQHF. The CDR3 DNA reads as TGTGCCAGCAGTCTGGGACAGACCAGCAATCAGCCCCAGCATTTT. This chain connects TRBV28 to TRBJ1-5; 7 nucleotides align to TRBD1. The CDR3 extends over 15 amino acids. Germline CDR1 is MDHEN and CDR2 is SYDVKM. The V and J ends lost 5 bases and 1 base, in that order; junction bases with no gene match: 5.